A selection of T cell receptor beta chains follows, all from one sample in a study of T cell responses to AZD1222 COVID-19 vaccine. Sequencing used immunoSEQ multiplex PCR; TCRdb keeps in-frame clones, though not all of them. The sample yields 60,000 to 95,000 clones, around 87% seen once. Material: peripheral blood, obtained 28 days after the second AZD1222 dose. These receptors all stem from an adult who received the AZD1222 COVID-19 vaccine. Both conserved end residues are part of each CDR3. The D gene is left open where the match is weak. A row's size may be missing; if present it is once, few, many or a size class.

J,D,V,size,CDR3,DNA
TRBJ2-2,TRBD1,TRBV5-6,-,CASSYLRTGGAGNTGELFF,TGTGCCAGCAGCTATCTTAGGACAGGGGGCGCCGGGAACACCGGGGAGCTGTTTTTT
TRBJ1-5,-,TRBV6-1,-,CASSDRASNQPQHF,TGTGCCAGCAGTGACAGGGCTAGCAATCAGCCCCAGCATTTT
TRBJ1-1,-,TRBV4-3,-,CASSQGVNTEAFF,TGCGCCAGCAGCCAGGGGGTGAACACTGAAGCTTTCTTT
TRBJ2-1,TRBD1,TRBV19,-,CASRSDQGASYNEQFF,TGTGCCTCCCGGTCCGACCAGGGGGCCTCCTACAATGAGCAGTTCTTC
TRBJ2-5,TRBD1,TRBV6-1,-,CASSEGTGYETQYF,TGTGCCAGCAGTGAGGGGACAGGTTACGAGACCCAGTACTTC
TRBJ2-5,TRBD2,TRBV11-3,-,CASSTGLDSTQYF,TGTGCCAGCAGCACGGGACTAGATAGTACCCAGTACTTC
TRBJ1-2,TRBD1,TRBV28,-,CASSTGTGAYGYTF,TGTGCCAGCAGCACCGGGACAGGGGCCTATGGCTACACCTTC
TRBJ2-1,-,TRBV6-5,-,CASNGPSSYNEQFF,TGTGCCAGCAACGGCCCAAGCTCCTACAATGAGCAGTTCTTC
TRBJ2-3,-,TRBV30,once,CAWSVRGTDTQYF,TGTGCCTGGAGTGTCCGGGGGACAGATACGCAGTATTTT
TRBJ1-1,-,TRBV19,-,CASSPGTLGDTEAFF,TGTGCCAGTAGTCCGGGGACCTTAGGGGACACTGAAGCTTTCTTT
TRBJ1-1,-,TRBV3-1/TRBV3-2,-,CASSQVKPRGLDTEAFF,TGTGCCAGCAGCCAAGTTAAACCCAGGGGTCTGGACACTGAAGCTTTCTTT
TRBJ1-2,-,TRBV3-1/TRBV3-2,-,CASSQEFPLSAYGYTF,TGTGCCAGCAGCCAAGAGTTCCCGCTGAGTGCCTATGGCTACACCTTC
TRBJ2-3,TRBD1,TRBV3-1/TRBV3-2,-,CASSQRKQGAGTDTQYF,TGTGCCAGCAGCCAGCGAAAACAGGGGGCTGGCACAGATACGCAGTATTTT
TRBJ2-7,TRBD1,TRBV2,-,CASSETHGQGYEQYF,TGTGCCAGCAGTGAAACCCACGGACAGGGCTACGAGCAGTACTTC
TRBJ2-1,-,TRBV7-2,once,CASSYPRRDLNEQFF,TGTGCCAGCAGCTACCCCAGGCGGGACTTAAATGAGCAGTTCTTC
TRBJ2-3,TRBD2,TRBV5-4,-,CASSLGLAGGLGTDTQYF,TGTGCCAGCAGCTTGGGACTAGCGGGGGGGCTGGGCACAGATACGCAGTATTTT
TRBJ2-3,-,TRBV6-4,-,CASSVGAASTDTQYF,TGTGCCAGCAGTGTAGGCGCAGCGAGCACAGATACGCAGTATTTT
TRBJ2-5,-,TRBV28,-,CASEGSAGQETQYF,TGTGCCAGCGAGGGTAGCGCGGGACAAGAGACCCAGTACTTC
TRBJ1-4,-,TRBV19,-,CASSPSAGEKLFF,TGTGCCAGTAGTCCCTCTGCGGGTGAAAAACTGTTTTTT
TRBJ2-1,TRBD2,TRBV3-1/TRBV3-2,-,CASSQTSGGFGEQFF,TGTGCCAGCAGCCAGACTAGCGGGGGGTTCGGTGAGCAGTTCTTC
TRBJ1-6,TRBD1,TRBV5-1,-,CASSLETGNSPLHF,TGCGCCAGCAGCTTGGAGACAGGGAATTCACCCCTCCACTTT
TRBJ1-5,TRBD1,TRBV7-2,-,CASSLRGPRQPQHF,TGTGCCAGCAGCCTCAGGGGGCCGAGACAGCCCCAGCATTTT
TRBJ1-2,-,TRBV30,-,CAWTRGLYGYTF,TGTGCCTGGACCAGGGGATTATATGGCTACACCTTC
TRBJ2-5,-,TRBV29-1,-,CSVRTDKETQYF,TGCAGCGTTAGGACGGATAAAGAGACCCAGTACTTC
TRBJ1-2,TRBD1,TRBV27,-,CASSFRGEGGYTF,TGTGCCAGCAGTTTCAGGGGGGAGGGTGGCTACACCTTC
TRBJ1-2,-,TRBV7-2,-,CASSLDPYNYGYTF,TGTGCCAGCAGCTTAGATCCGTATAACTATGGCTACACCTTC
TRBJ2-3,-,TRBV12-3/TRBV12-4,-,CASSSGDTQYF,TGTGCCAGCAGTTCCGGTGATACGCAGTATTTT
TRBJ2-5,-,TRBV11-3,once,CASSFSGLWETQYF,TGTGCCAGCAGCTTTTCCGGGCTGTGGGAGACCCAGTACTTC
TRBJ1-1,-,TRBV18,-,CASSPQGPNTEAFF,TGTGCCAGCTCACCACAGGGGCCGAACACTGAAGCTTTCTTT
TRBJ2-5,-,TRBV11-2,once,CASSFGVQETQYF,TGTGCCAGCAGCTTTGGTGTCCAAGAGACCCAGTACTTC
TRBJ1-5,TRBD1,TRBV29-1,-,CSVATGGQGNQPQHF,TGCAGCGTCGCCACCGGGGGACAGGGCAATCAGCCCCAGCATTTT
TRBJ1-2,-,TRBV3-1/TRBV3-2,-,CASSLGAFGYTF,TGTGCCAGCAGCCTAGGGGCTTTCGGCTACACCTTC
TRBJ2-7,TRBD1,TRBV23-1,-,CAITTGGSYEQYF,TGCGCCATAACCACAGGGGGCTCTTACGAGCAGTACTTC
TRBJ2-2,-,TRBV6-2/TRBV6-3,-,CASSRISVANTGELFF,TGTGCCAGCAGCCGAATTAGCGTCGCGAACACCGGGGAGCTGTTTTTT
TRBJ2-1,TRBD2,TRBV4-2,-,CASSQSVHHGGVPYNEQFF,TGTGCCAGCAGCCAATCGGTTCATCACGGGGGGGTCCCCTACAATGAGCAGTTCTTC
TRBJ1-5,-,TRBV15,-,CATSRDPDSNQPQHF,TGTGCCACCAGCCGCGACCCCGATAGCAATCAGCCCCAGCATTTT
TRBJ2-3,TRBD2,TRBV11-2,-,CASRMLGAGGTDTQYF,TGTGCCAGCAGGATGTTGGGAGCGGGGGGCACAGATACGCAGTATTTT
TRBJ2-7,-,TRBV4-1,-,CASSQVTGGAYEQYF,TGCGCCAGCAGCCAAGTAACCGGCGGAGCCTACGAGCAGTACTTC
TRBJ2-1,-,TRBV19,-,CASSIRASSENEQFF,TGTGCCAGTAGTATCCGGGCCAGTTCAGAGAATGAGCAGTTCTTC
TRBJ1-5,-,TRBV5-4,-,CASSFEPNNQPQHF,TGTGCCAGCAGCTTCGAACCGAACAATCAGCCCCAGCATTTT
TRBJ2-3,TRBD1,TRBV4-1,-,CASKDRGPPDTQYF,TGCGCCAGCAAAGACAGGGGGCCCCCAGATACGCAGTATTTT
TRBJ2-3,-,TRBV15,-,CATSRDVLGEEDTQYF,TGTGCCACCAGCAGAGATGTGTTAGGGGAGGAAGATACGCAGTATTTT
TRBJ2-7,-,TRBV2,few,CASRTGPLGEQYF,TGTGCCAGCAGAACCGGGCCCCTTGGAGAGCAGTACTTC
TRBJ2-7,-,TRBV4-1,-,CASSQEGLAEREQYF,TGCGCCAGCAGCCAAGAAGGACTGGCGGAGCGGGAGCAGTACTTC
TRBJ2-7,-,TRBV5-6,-,CASSSLLHYEQYF,TGTGCCAGCAGCTCGCTACTACACTACGAGCAGTACTTC
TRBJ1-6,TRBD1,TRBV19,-,CASSPGQAFYNSPLHF,TGTGCCAGTAGTCCGGGACAGGCCTTCTATAATTCACCCCTCCACTTT
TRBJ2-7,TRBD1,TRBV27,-,CASSFRMLEYGNRGTPYEQYF,TGTGCCAGCAGTTTTCGAATGCTCGAGTACGGCAACAGGGGGACCCCCTACGAGCAGTACTTC
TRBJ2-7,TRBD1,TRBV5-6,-,CASSQEGQGAQQYF,TGTGCCAGCAGCCAAGAAGGACAGGGGGCGCAGCAGTACTTC
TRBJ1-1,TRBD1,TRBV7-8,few,CASSLGTGSTEAFF,TGTGCCAGCAGCTTAGGGACAGGGAGCACTGAAGCTTTCTTT
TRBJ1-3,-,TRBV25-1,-,CASNPSGSGNTIYF,TGTGCCAGCAACCCTTCGGGATCTGGAAACACCATATATTTT
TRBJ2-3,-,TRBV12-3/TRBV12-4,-,CASSLADTQYF,TGTGCCAGCAGTTTAGCAGATACGCAGTATTTT